The rows below give T cell receptor beta chains drawn from one sample of a study of blood T cell repertoires in COVID-19. Assay used: immunoSEQ multiplex PCR; TCRdb lists only in-frame clones, some missing. The table lists fewer than 250,000 clones, approximately 80% of them singletons. Input material: peripheral blood. These receptors were collected from a woman of 80 years or more with acute or convalescent COVID-19. Each CDR3 is given with its conserved first and last residue. A D gene is named only where the DNA matches it firmly. Clone size is not always given. Where it is, it says once, few, many or a class for expanded clones.

d_gene,j_gene,abundance,v_gene,CDR3aa,CDR3nt
TRBD1,TRBJ2-1,.,TRBV10-2,CASWTGKEYNEQFF,TGCGCCAGTTGGACAGGAAAGGAGTACAATGAGCAGTTCTTC
.,TRBJ2-4,.,TRBV21-1,CASSKGFQREQKNIQYF,TGTGCCAGCAGCAAAGGATTCCAGCGGGAGCAAAAGAACATTCAGTACTTC
.,TRBJ2-5,few,TRBV10-3,CAISASTGEVQETQYF,TGTGCCATCAGTGCATCGACAGGAGAAGTTCAAGAGACCCAGTACTTC
TRBD1,TRBJ1-2,few,TRBV19,CASSTSRQGWDYGYTF,TGTGCCAGTAGTACCTCCCGACAGGGTTGGGACTATGGCTACACCTTC
.,TRBJ2-7,.,TRBV10-1,CASSGSGSYEQYF,TGCGCCAGCAGTGGCAGCGGCTCCTACGAGCAGTACTTC
TRBD2,TRBJ2-1,.,TRBV7-2,CASSLGPGLAGSEQFF,TGTGCCAGCAGCTTAGGTCCGGGACTAGCGGGATCTGAGCAGTTCTTC
TRBD1,TRBJ1-2,.,TRBV5-1,CASSFGTGGAYGYTF,TGCGCCAGCAGCTTCGGGACAGGGGGCGCCTATGGCTACACCTTC
TRBD1,TRBJ2-1,.,TRBV7-9,CASSRGTGGTSSSYNEQFF,TGTGCCAGCAGCCGGGGGACAGGGGGCACCTCAAGCTCCTACAATGAGCAGTTCTTC
.,TRBJ2-7,.,TRBV6-5,CASSFAGLPYEQYF,TGTGCCAGCAGTTTCGCGGGCCTCCCTTACGAGCAGTACTTC
TRBD2,TRBJ2-1,.,TRBV6-5,CATHLAGGNEQFF,TGTGCCACCCATCTAGCGGGGGGCAATGAGCAGTTCTTC
.,TRBJ1-1,.,TRBV18,CASSPQGGENTEAFF,TGTGCCAGCTCACCTCAAGGAGGGGAGAACACTGAAGCTTTCTTT